Here is one TCR beta chain with its context. Its target antigen remains unknown. Per-base quality was not reported, and no clone a single base away is much larger than it. This sample stems from a study of cytomegalovirus exposure and HLA in healthy donors (dated by TCRdb to 2017 to 2019). About the investigation overall: An earlier analysis of under 600 of the donors reported 276 Gb of sequence data and 117 million unique TCR beta sequences from some 180 million T cells. Of the 300 to 450 genotyped donors, roughly 80% were placed in the genetic ancestry cluster associated with self-reported Caucasian donors. In an earlier analysis of around 540 of the donors, high-throughput TCR beta sequencing was used to judge whether each TCR beta V gene segment behaved as functional or pseudogenic. Approximately 300 gigabases of sequencing data and around 88 million unique TCR sequences made up an early release that covered several hundred HLA-typed donors. Donor age, sex, ethnicity and CMV serostatus were compiled together with the repertoire data. Rather than using new phenotypic data, the later analysis identified candidate immune exposures from TCR beta sequences and from how often those sequences occurred across donors. A separate validation cohort of 100 to 150 different subjects was used in addition to the approximately 670-subject first cohort. The number of typed donors differed by locus: about 620-640 for A, B, C, DRB1 and DQB1; approximately 530 for DQA1; some 610 for DPA1; and about 470 for DPB1. Using immunosequencing, the study profiled T cell repertoires from approximately 700 subjects and related those repertoires to cytomegalovirus serostatus. Roughly 5 DR-DQ haplotypes were handled as single units for association and clustering, since linkage in the cohort was strong. A later analysis re-examined previously published TCR beta repertoires from more than 600 donors and added high-resolution HLA genotyping to investigate patterns of TCR occurrence. The study aimed to test whether signatures of past pathogen exposure could be identified by cataloging public T cell receptors. All discovery cohort repertoires had been generated using a single sequencing platform. To predict cytomegalovirus infection status, the study combined high-throughput TCR immunosequencing, statistical association of individual TCRs with disease status, and machine learning. A later genetic analysis took genome-wide SNP genotypes for about 60% of the roughly 670 donors and used that subset as a discovery cohort. HLA typing covered class I and class II loci at four-digit resolution. Among some 400 genotyped donors of the cohort, an average of approximately 240,000 unique TCR beta nucleotide sequences was sequenced per donor, of which about 18% were non-productive. What the research found in general, with its limitations: According to a later analysis, most CMV-associated TCR beta chains appeared to be HLA-restricted, and the HLA associations seemed to be driven largely by CMV exposure. In vitro tests confirmed that a few of the cytomegalovirus-associated TCR beta chains recognize cytomegalovirus antigens. A group of highly shared sequence variants was considered likely to be a technical artifact of the sequencing pipeline. The classifier was reported to diagnose cytomegalovirus status with high specificity and sensitivity in both the original cohort and the validation cohort. The authors suggested that the approach could potentially be generalized to other disease states and immunological phenotypes. Because counts were too low, seventeen rarely observed V segments, including chromosome 9 orphons, were left out of the earlier analysis of a few hundred of the donors. In a later analysis, several top co-occurrence clusters were reported to appear linked to parvovirus B19, influenza, CMV and Epstein-Barr virus. In a later analysis, the rate of TCR association differed among HLA loci, with DRB1 alleles having the most associated TCRs and HLA-C alleles having the fewest. Because some donors lacked HLA typing at each locus, the association tests relied only on the typed subset. Some IMGT-functional V segments, including TRBV6-2 and TRBV6-3, could not be told apart with the 87-base-pair reads, so those segments were excluded. Roughly uniform sequencing depth across donors was assumed in presence/absence analyses, although this assumption may not hold. When HLA alleles, especially DR and DQ, strongly co-occurred, TCR associations were difficult to assign to individual alleles. In a later analysis, HLA-associated TCR beta chains were found to be more clonally expanded and to have lower generation probabilities than equally common non-associated chains. V-gene and J-gene trimming of TCR beta chains was associated with a missense DCLRE1C variant in a later genetic analysis, and the association was replicated in an independent cohort. Specific HLA alleles were associated with 15,000 to 20,000 TCR beta sequences at a false discovery rate of 0.05 in a later analysis. The study gave a list of 150 to 200 TCR beta chains associated with cytomegalovirus. An earlier analysis of approximately 600 of the donors showed that most TCR beta V segments appeared in productive rearrangements either about 87% or about 30% of the time, which broadly matched IMGT annotations. While some public TCRs were present in many individuals, most TCR sequences turned up only very rarely across donors. Immune exposure information for the cohort was limited to CMV serostatus. This cohort had only TCR beta chains sequenced, and the lack of alpha or paired-chain data limited which features could be detected. A further reported finding was that TCR beta sequences accurately predicted the HLA-A and HLA-B alleles for most subjects in the first cohort. According to a later genetic analysis, donors in an Asian-associated ancestry cluster had fewer N-insertions in productive TCRs than the approximately 670-donor mean. Correlated functional status among segregating V segments might be attributable to linkage disequilibrium, but an unknown experimental factor could not be ruled out.

Libraries were constructed by the immunoSEQ multiplex PCR assay. For the multiplex PCR, a mixture combining 60 forward primers for TCR Vbeta segments and 13 reverse primers for TCR Jbeta segments was used. Amplification of the CDR3 region of rearranged TCR beta genes was performed with a multiplex PCR assay on genomic DNA. The amplified TCR beta libraries were sequenced on the Illumina HiSeq System as 87-base-pair reads. The authors' pipeline ran thus. Across the 670 or so repertoires, a later analysis counted about 81 million unique TCR beta chains, 9 million to 14 million of which were shared by at least two donors. To remove PCR and sequencing errors, raw reads were error-corrected and collapsed into unique sequences using a nearest-neighbor algorithm that merged closely related sequences. V, D and J gene segments were assigned by aligning CDR3 sequences to IMGT reference sequences. For a sequence to be retained, at least a six-nucleotide match to both a V gene segment and a J gene segment was required. A rearrangement counted as productive if the CDR3 had no stop codons and remained in frame with V and J, and every other rearrangement counted as non-productive. CDR3 was defined by IMGT convention, running from the second conserved V-encoded cysteine to the conserved J-encoded phenylalanine. Sequences without an unambiguous match to a single V gene segment were excluded from the earlier analysis of about 640 of the donors. In an earlier analysis of 450 to 750 of the donors, a V segment was called functional when productive rearrangements were above 56.7%, and segregating when the standard deviation between donors exceeded 5%. A statistical classification framework was built to diagnose cytomegalovirus status from the catalog of TCR beta chain sequences. V and J gene assignment, in a later analysis, came from comparing TCR nucleotide sequences with IMGT/GENE-DB human TR gene sequences. A later analysis assigned CDR3 sequences and most-parsimonious VDJ recombination scenarios with the TCRdist pipeline. In a later analysis, each TCR beta chain was defined by its CDR3 amino acid sequence together with its V-gene family, and reads without a unique V-gene family were excluded. To address suspected cross-contamination and a sequencing artifact, a later analysis removed under 600 highly shared, low-generation-probability nucleotide sequences. For each public chain, a later analysis derived a clonal expansion index from normalized ranks of inferred template counts within each repertoire. Generation probabilities in a later analysis came from a VDJ recombination model fitted to out-of-frame rearrangements, and those results were checked against IGoR. Hypergeometric tests were used in a later analysis to score TCR-TCR, TCR-HLA and TCR-CMV co-occurrence, with a repertoire-size bias correction applied to the TCR pairs. False discovery rates were estimated in a later analysis by permuting HLA or CMV assignments 20 times. A later analysis grouped co-occurring TCRs with DBSCAN, adding TCRdist sequence similarity when clustering within HLA-allele-positive subsets. Co-occurrence clustering excluded repertoires with fewer than 30,000 or more than 120,000 public chains, plus five with anomalous nucleotide sharing. TCRdb's version of the immuneACCESS table is confined to in-frame rearrangements and falls short of the full clone set. An unresolved V gene accounts for under half of the shortfall where checked; the remainder is of unknown origin. V and J calls and clone size are as listed in that table; D and trimming were resolved from the DNA. In all, the sample holds 120,000 or so clones, and over 65% of those were seen once. Less than 3% of the sample comes from the top ten.

CDR1 and CDR2 (SGHRS, YFSETQ) derive from the germline V gene. Trimming removed 0 bases from V and 7 bases from J, leaving 8 bases between the germline ends. From its cysteine to its phenylalanine, the CDR3 spans 12 amino acids. This entry keeps only the CDR3 DNA: 36 bases, framed from base 1. The cohort consisted of some 730 healthy bone marrow donors. Cohort members were all nominally healthy when sampled, although unrecorded immune exposures were likely present. The donor was CMV seropositive and belonged to the group of 250 to 300 seropositive cohort members. Each donor provided a peripheral blood sample, and peripheral blood mononuclear cells were used for TCR beta sequencing. Genomic DNA extraction from the blood cell samples was performed with the Qiagen DNeasy Blood Extraction Kit.

What was sequenced was PBMCs. The V and J genes are TRBV5-1 and TRBJ2-7; no D segment can be confidently identified. The source of this sequence is a middle-aged woman in good health and CMV-seropositive. The CDR3 protein is CASSLAGWEQYF. The sequenced DNA: TGCGCCAGCAGCTTGGCCGGGTGGGAGCAGTACTTC.